The 32 T cell receptor beta chains reported below all come from one sample, sequenced in a study of human T cells and chemical hapten exposure. Time point given: healthy volunteer bleed at 6 weeks. Researchers extracted total RNA from unfractionated whole blood. TCRdb called the RACE reads again in MiXCR, with one record for every CDR3 protein. The sample holds over 35,000 distinct CDR3 sequences, approximately 4% seen once. The sample comprised whole blood. The receptors were sampled from a human donor in good health. Some clones in this sample may be carry-over from other donors' samples.

Many counts were recorded for this clonotype. The chain joins TRBV20-1 to TRBJ2-4; D is possibly TRBD2 (6 bases). Germline lookup yields CDR1 DFQATT and CDR2 SNEGSKA (reference sequence). There are 17 residues in the CDR3. V was trimmed by 1 base and J by 3 bases, leaving 19 bases between them. The CDR3 region is CSARGRNVGTVKNIQYF. The CDR3 region has the DNA TGCAGTGCTAGAGGTCGTAATGTCGGGACTGTCAAAAACATTCAGTACTTC.

In this sample, this clonotype turned up many times. The gene calls are TRBV29-1 and TRBJ2-5; the match to TRBD2 covers 7 bases. The trim removed 6 bases at V and 2 bases at J, leaving 12 bases unmatched. CDR1 is SQVTM, CDR2 ANQGSEA, per germline. The CDR3 has 15 amino acids. The CDR3 coding sequence is TGCAGCGTAACCAGGGCTAGCGGTATACAAGAGACCCAGTACTTC. As protein: CSVTRASGIQETQYF.

CDR3 DNA: TGCAGCGTTGCGCGGCAGGGGGGCACTGAAGCTTTCTTT. Amino acids: CSVARQGGTEAFF. The chain recombines TRBV29-1 with TRBJ1-1; 7 nucleotides align to TRBD1. The CDR3 is 13 residues long. The V and J ends lost 4 bases and 4 bases, in that order; junction bases with no gene match: 6. Per germline, CDR1 SQVTM and CDR2 ANQGSEA.

This clonotype was seen at least ten times. The V call is TRBV7-2, the J call TRBJ2-2; unclear D gene. CDR3 size: 15 residues. Trimming cost V 3 bases and J 1 base, with 9 bases left between them. Germline loops: CDR1 SGHTA, CDR2 FQGNSA. CDR3 sequence reads: CASSFLPLNTGELFF. In nucleotides, the CDR3 is TGTGCCAGCAGCTTTCTACCTTTGAACACCGGGGAGCTGTTTTTT.

This clonotype has a count of ten or more. The V call is TRBV4-1, the J call TRBJ2-7, with TRBD2 matching 10 bases. The germline V gene encodes CDR1 MGHRA and CDR2 YSYEKL. The junction had 6 bases not matched to a gene; V was cut back by 5 bases and J by 2 bases. CDR3 length equals 15 residues. CDR3 coding DNA: TGCGCCAGCAGCGCCGGACTAGCGGAAACCTACGAGCAGTACTTC. This translates into CASSAGLAETYEQYF.

This clonotype was found many times. The genes are TRBV5-1 and TRBJ2-3; unclear D gene. The germline V and J ends were trimmed by 0 bases and 2 bases, with 10 bases remaining between them. CDR3 length: 15 residues. Germline CDR1 is SGHRS and CDR2 is YFSETQ. CDR3 bases: TGCGCCAGCAGCTTGGGATTAATTTCCACAGATACGCAGTATTTT. Translated, it gives CASSLGLISTDTQYF.

To note about this clonotype: Since a much larger clone is just one base distant, this may be a read error. The rearrangement uses TRBV6-5 and TRBJ1-2; tentatively, D is TRBD1 (5 bases). Germline-derived CDR1 and CDR2 are MNHEY and SVGAGI. V lost 6 bases and J lost 6, with 14 bases in between. The CDR3 runs 13 residues. CDR3 region: CASSRVQEHGYTF. CDR3 in DNA: TGTGCCAGCAGCCGCGTACAGGAACATGGCTACACCTTC.

The genes are TRBV29-1 and TRBJ1-2, with D unresolved. Germline values: CDR1 SQVTM, CDR2 ANQGSEA. Trimming pared 2 bases from V and 2 bases from J, leaving 6 bases between. The CDR3 sequence is 12 residues long. CDR3 protein: CSVEWENYGYTF. CDR3 DNA sequence: TGCAGCGTTGAATGGGAGAACTATGGCTACACCTTC. Variable domain in full (rest from reference TRBV29-1 and TRBJ1-2): SAVISQKPSRDICQRGTSLTIQCQVDSQVTMMFWYRQQPGQSLTLIATANQGSEATYESGFVIDKFPISRPNLTFSTLTVSNMSPEDSSIYLCSVEWENYGYTFGSGTRLTVV.

The rearrangement joins TRBV2 to TRBJ2-3; D is possibly TRBD1 or TRBD2 (5 bases each). V was clipped by 3 bases and J by 6 bases, with 19 bases between them. Germline-derived CDR1 and CDR2 are SNHLY and FYNNEI. There are 16 residues in the CDR3. CDR3 DNA: TGTGCCAGCAGTGAGCTAGCAGACAGAGTCGCTGATACGCAGTATTTT. The encoded protein is CASSELADRVADTQYF.

This clonotype appeared a few times. The chain carries TRBV20-1 and TRBJ1-1; maybe TRBD1 (6 bases). Germline assignment: CDR1 DFQATT and CDR2 SNEGSKA (reference sequence). Trimming removed 0 bases from V and 0 bases from J, with 14 bases in between. The length of the CDR3 is 16 residues. The CDR3 coding sequence is TGCAGTGCTAGAGATGAGCAGACAGGCATGAACACTGAAGCTTTCTTT. It yields the protein CSARDEQTGMNTEAFF.

The chain has TRBV7-9 and TRBJ1-1; D is undetermined. There are 11 residues in the CDR3. CDR1 is SEHNR, CDR2 FQNEAQ, per germline (reference sequence). Trimming removed 5 bases from V and 8 bases from J, with 9 bases in between. For the CDR3, the DNA is TGTGCCAGCAGCCGAACGACCGAAGCTTTCTTT. Translated: CASSRTTEAFF.

This clonotype was counted at least ten times. This chain's CDR3 is CASSLIGSEQYF. CDR3 nucleotide sequence: TGTGCCAGCAGCTTAATAGGAAGCGAGCAGTACTTC. This chain connects TRBV6-5 to TRBJ2-7; no clear D gene. The length of the CDR3 is 12 residues. Trimming left V 6 bases short and J 6 bases short, with 12 bases between. CDR1 and CDR2 (germline): MNHEY, SVGAGI.

This clonotype was found many times. The chain has TRBV20-1 and TRBJ1-2, with 9 positions matching TRBD1. The CDR3 is made up of 13 amino acids. J was trimmed by 10 bases and V by 0 bases; bases with no gene match: 6. From germline, CDR1 is DFQATT and CDR2 SNEGSKA (reference sequence). The CDR3 spells CSARDLDRGIYTF. The CDR3 DNA reads as TGCAGTGCTAGAGATCTGGACAGGGGTATCTACACCTTC.

To note about this clonotype: A much bigger clone sits one base away, suggesting this may be a read error. V gene TRBV7-2 combines with J gene TRBJ2-3, with no clear D. CDR1 and CDR2 (germline): SGHTA, FQGNSA. The CDR3 totals 12 residues. CDR3 region: CVSSPLYSTQYF. Here the CDR3 DNA reads TGTGTCAGCAGCCCACTTTATAGCACGCAGTATTTT.

This clonotype was counted only a few times. The V gene is TRBV6-6, the J gene TRBJ1-1; 10 nucleotides agree with TRBD1. Looked up from germline, CDR1 is MNHNY and CDR2 is SVGAGI (reference sequence). V shed 4 bases, J shed 0 bases, and the junction held 5 bases outside the gene matches. CDR3 length: 16 amino acids. Written as DNA, the CDR3 is TGTGCCAGCAGTTCGGACAGGGGGAATATGAACACTGAAGCTTTCTTT. It yields the protein CASSSDRGNMNTEAFF.

Ten or more counts support this clonotype. The chain employs TRBV24-1 and TRBJ2-1; tentative D call: TRBD1 (7 bases). Germline CDR1 reads KGHDR; CDR2 reads SFDVKD. The CDR3 runs to 16 residues. Trimming took 2 bases from V and 8 from J, leaving 18 bases between them. The CDR3 sequence: CATSDSGQLRRDEQFF. In nucleotides, the CDR3 is TGTGCCACCAGTGATTCGGGACAGCTTAGGAGGGATGAGCAGTTCTTC.

This clonotype was counted ten times or more. This rearrangement joins TRBV6-6 to TRBJ1-6, with D tentatively TRBD1 (6 bases). V gave up 2 bases and J gave up 10 bases, with 15 bases separating them. This CDR3 is 15 amino acids long. Germline loops: CDR1 MNHNY, CDR2 SVGAGI (reference sequence). CDR3 coding DNA: TGTGCCAGCAGTTACGAGGGGGTTATGGGATCACCCCTCCACTTT. This gives the protein CASSYEGVMGSPLHF.

The table lists this clonotype with a few counts. The gene calls are TRBV5-1 and TRBJ1-1, with TRBD1 matching 7 bases. This CDR3 comprises 15 residues. V was clipped by 0 bases and J by 5 bases; unmatched bases: 7. The germline V gene has CDR1 SGHRS and CDR2 YFSETQ. The CDR3 reads CASSLGTDRATEAFF. The CDR3 coding sequence is TGCGCCAGCAGCTTGGGGACTGACAGGGCGACTGAAGCTTTCTTT.

This clonotype was detected many times. Its ends do not fully match the called genes, so a read error is possible. The rearrangement uses TRBV6-1 and TRBJ1-1; D is uncertain. Germline lookup yields CDR1 MNHNS and CDR2 SASEGT. This CDR3 region has 12 residues. CDR3: CASREVGTEAFF. The CDR3 DNA is TGTGCCAGCAGGGAAGTTGGCACTGAAGCTTTCTTT.

This clonotype occurred a few times. V is TRBV30 and J is TRBJ1-4; D gene unclear. CDR3 length equals 14 residues. The germline V gene encodes CDR1 GTSNPN and CDR2 SVGIG (reference sequence). The V and J ends lost 0 bases and 3 bases respectively, with 8 bases between them. Written as DNA, the CDR3 is TGTGCCTGGAGTGTAGGGAAGGCTAATGAAAAACTGTTTTTT. Amino acids: CAWSVGKANEKLFF.

This clonotype was recorded at least ten times. The chain combines TRBV5-1 with TRBJ2-3, with 13 positions matching TRBD2. V lost 7 bases to trimming and J lost 4 bases; unmatched junction nucleotides: 6. Germline V CDR1 and CDR2: SGHRS, YFSETQ. The CDR3 contains 15 residues. The CDR3 loop reads CASGLAGALPDTQYF. CDR3 nucleotides: TGCGCCAGCGGACTAGCGGGAGCCCTCCCAGATACGCAGTATTTT.

Many counts were recorded for this clonotype. This chain joins TRBV3-1 and TRBJ2-1; D is undetermined. This CDR3 has 13 amino acids. Looked up from germline, CDR1 is LGHDT and CDR2 is YNNKEL (reference sequence). The germline V and J ends were trimmed by 0 bases and 8 bases, with 8 bases remaining between them. The CDR3 region has the DNA TGTGCCAGCAGCCAAGATGAAGGAGATGAGCAGTTCTTC. This gives the protein CASSQDEGDEQFF.

The V gene is TRBV3-1, the J gene TRBJ2-3; D not resolved. V gave up 0 bases and J gave up 4 bases, with 11 bases separating them. CDR3 size: 15 residues. The germline CDR1 and CDR2 sequences are LGHDT and YNNKEL (reference sequence). CDR3 region: CASSQDPTLADTQYF. CDR3 bases: TGTGCCAGCAGCCAAGATCCGACCCTGGCAGATACGCAGTATTTT.

This clonotype was picked up many times. The chain recombines TRBV20-1 with TRBJ2-5; D is uncertain. V was cut by 2 bases and J by 5 bases, with 18 bases left in between. CDR1 DFQATT and CDR2 SNEGSKA come from the germline V gene (reference sequence). There are 15 residues in the CDR3. DNA for the CDR3: TGCAGTGCTAGACTCCCTAGTACCCCAGTCGAGACCCAGTACTTC. Its protein is CSARLPSTPVETQYF.

Ten or more counts support this clonotype. The rearrangement uses TRBV12-3 or TRBV12-4 and TRBJ2-7; 9 bases match TRBD2. Unmatched junction bases numbered 10, after V lost 5 bases and J lost 5 bases. The CDR3 sequence is 15 residues long. As DNA, the CDR3 is TGTGCCAGCAGTAAAGCGGGACTAGCCGAGAACGAGCAGTACTTC. Encoded protein: CASSKAGLAENEQYF.

This clonotype was seen many times. This sequence joins TRBV6-2 or TRBV6-3 and TRBJ2-5, with 7 bases aligning to TRBD1. The CDR3 consists of 16 residues. Germline V gene lookup returns CDR1 MNHEY and CDR2 SVGEGT. V shed 5 bases, J shed 5 bases, and the junction held 14 bases outside the gene matches. The CDR3: CASSTRRQGPSETQYF. The CDR3 DNA sequence: TGTGCCAGCAGTACTCGCCGACAGGGACCCTCCGAGACCCAGTACTTC.

This clonotype was counted ten times or more. The gene calls are TRBV5-5 and TRBJ2-2; no firm D call. This CDR3 contains 12 residues. Trimming shortened V by 3 bases and J by 7 bases, and 7 bases separated the two germline ends. From germline, CDR1 is SGHKS and CDR2 YYEKEE (reference sequence). As DNA, the CDR3 is TGTGCCAGCAGCTGGGAAGTCGGGGAGCTGTTTTTT. It translates to CASSWEVGELFF. The full variable domain, its missing parts supplied by reference TRBV5-5 and TRBJ2-2, is DAGVTQSPTHLIKTRGQQVTLRCSPISGHKSVSWYQQVLGQGPQFIFQYYEKEERGRGNFPDRFSARQFPNYSSELNVNALLLGDSALYLCASSWEVGELFFGEGSRLTVL.

At least ten counts were recorded for this clonotype. CDR3 region: CASSVDMRGRGDTQYF. The CDR3 bases are TGTGCCAGCAGCGTAGATATGCGCGGGAGAGGGGATACGCAGTATTTT. This chain uses TRBV9 with TRBJ2-3; 7 nucleotides match TRBD2. CDR1 is SGDLS and CDR2 is YYNGEE in the germline V gene. This CDR3 has 16 amino acids. J was trimmed by 6 bases and V by 0 bases; bases with no gene match: 10.

This clonotype was seen repeatedly, ten times or more. J is TRBJ1-1 and V is TRBV5-5; the D is unclear. Deletions cut 2 bases from V and 1 base from J, with 6 bases between. The CDR3 runs to 13 residues. Germline V lookup: CDR1 SGHKS, CDR2 YYEKEE (reference sequence). For the CDR3, the DNA is TGTGCCAGCAGCTTTGGACCGAACACTGAAGCTTTCTTT. It codes for CASSFGPNTEAFF.

This clonotype was seen ten or more times. This chain links TRBV7-2 with TRBJ2-6; D might be TRBD1 or TRBD2, each matching 6 bases. V was trimmed by 5 bases and J by 2 bases, leaving 10 bases between them. This CDR3 has 15 amino acids. Germline V lookup: CDR1 SGHTA, CDR2 FQGNSA. The CDR3 sequence: CASSAGHTGANVLTF. For the CDR3, the DNA is TGTGCCAGCAGCGCGGGACACACTGGGGCCAACGTCCTGACTTTC.

This clonotype was found many times. The chain combines TRBV2 with TRBJ2-5; no firm D call. Trimming took 8 bases from V and 7 from J, leaving 11 bases between them. This CDR3 has 11 amino acids. CDR1 is SNHLY, CDR2 FYNNEI, per germline. The chain's CDR3 is CASHGPGTQYF. CDR3 nucleotide sequence: TGTGCCAGCCACGGACCCGGGACCCAGTACTTC.

This clonotype was recorded at least ten times. The V and J genes are TRBV27 and TRBJ2-2, with 12 bases lining up with TRBD2. The junction had 6 bases not matched to a gene; V was cut back by 5 bases and J by 5 bases. The CDR3 spans 16 residues. Germline-derived CDR1 and CDR2 are MNHEY and SMNVEV (reference sequence). For the CDR3, the DNA is TGTGCCAGCAGTGGCGGACTAGCGGGATGGACCGGGGAGCTGTTTTTT. It yields the protein CASSGGLAGWTGELFF.